Listed below are T cell receptor beta chains from one sample, sequenced in a study of chemoradiotherapy in HPV16-positive cancers. Repertoires were generated with immunoSEQ multiplex PCR, while TCRdb's copy carries only in-frame clones and drops some. The sample gives a few thousand clones, around two thirds of which show up once; roughly 30% is in the top ten. Sequenced here: tumor tissue, sampled from a patient who underwent chemoradiotherapy. The origin of the receptors is a human donor with HPV-associated anogenital cancer. Each CDR3 is given without its conserved first and last residue.

>TRBV6-1|TRBJ1-2
ASSELPGQGAQGYT
>TRBV5-5|TRBJ1-5
ASSLEQNQPQH
>TRBV5-1|TRBJ2-5
ASSPGRGAWETQY
>TRBV11-2|TRBJ1-2
ASSHLATGINGYT
>TRBV18|TRBJ1-1
ASSPEGDTEAF
>TRBV10-3|TRBJ1-2
AILRQASENGYT
>TRBV2|TRBJ2-3
ASSEKWGSTGAQY
>TRBV14|TRBJ2-3
ASSHRDSTDTQY
>TRBV27|TRBJ1-1
ASSFDPPGQANTEAF
>TRBV7-2|TRBJ1-2
ASSLSSLVGYT
>TRBV6-5|TRBJ1-1
ASSYSRENTEAF
>TRBV20-1|TRBJ2-1
SNRPDNEQF
>TRBV28|TRBJ1-6
ASGLDGSYNSPLH